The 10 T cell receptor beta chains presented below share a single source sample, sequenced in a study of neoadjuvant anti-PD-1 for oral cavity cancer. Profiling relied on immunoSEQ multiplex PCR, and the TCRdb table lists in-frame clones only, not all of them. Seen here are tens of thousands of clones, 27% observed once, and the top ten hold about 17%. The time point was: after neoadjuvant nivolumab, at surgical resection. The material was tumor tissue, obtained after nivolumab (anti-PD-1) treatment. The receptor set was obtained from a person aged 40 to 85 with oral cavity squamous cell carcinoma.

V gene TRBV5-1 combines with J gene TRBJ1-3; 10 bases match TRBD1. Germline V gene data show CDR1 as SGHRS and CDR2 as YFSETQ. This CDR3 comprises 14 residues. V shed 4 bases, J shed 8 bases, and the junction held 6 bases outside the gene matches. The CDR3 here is CASSTGTGADTIYF. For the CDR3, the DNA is TGCGCCAGCAGCACAGGGACAGGGGCAGACACCATATATTTT.

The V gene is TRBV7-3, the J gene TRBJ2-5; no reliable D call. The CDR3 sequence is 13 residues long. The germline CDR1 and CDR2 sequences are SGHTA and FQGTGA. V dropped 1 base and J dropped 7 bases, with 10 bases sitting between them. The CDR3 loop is CASSLRVPGTQYF. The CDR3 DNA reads TGTGCCAGCAGCTTAAGGGTCCCCGGGACCCAGTACTTC.

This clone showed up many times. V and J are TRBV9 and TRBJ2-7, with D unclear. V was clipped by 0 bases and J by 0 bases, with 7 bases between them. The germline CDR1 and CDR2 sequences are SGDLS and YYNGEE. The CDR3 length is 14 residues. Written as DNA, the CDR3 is TGTGCCAGCAGCGTAGTTGGAAGCTCCTACGAGCAGTACTTC. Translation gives CASSVVGSSYEQYF.

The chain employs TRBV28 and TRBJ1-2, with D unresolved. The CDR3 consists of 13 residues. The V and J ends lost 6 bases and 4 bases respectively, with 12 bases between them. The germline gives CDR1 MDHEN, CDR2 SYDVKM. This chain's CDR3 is CASSDLLTYGYTF. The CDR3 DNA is TGTGCCAGCAGCGACCTTCTAACCTATGGCTACACCTTC.

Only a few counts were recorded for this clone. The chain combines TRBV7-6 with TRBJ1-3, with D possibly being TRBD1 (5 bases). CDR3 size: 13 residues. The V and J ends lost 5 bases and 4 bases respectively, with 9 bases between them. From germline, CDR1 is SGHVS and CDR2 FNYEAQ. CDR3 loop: CASSQGRGNTIYF. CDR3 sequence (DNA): TGTGCCAGCAGCCAGGGACGAGGAAACACCATATATTTT. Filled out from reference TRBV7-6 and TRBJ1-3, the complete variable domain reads GAGVSQSPRYKVTKRGQDVALRCDPISGHVSLYWYRQALGQGPEFLTYFNYEAQQDKSGLPNDRFSAERPEGSISTLTIQRTEQRDSAMYRCASSQGRGNTIYFGEGSWLTVV.

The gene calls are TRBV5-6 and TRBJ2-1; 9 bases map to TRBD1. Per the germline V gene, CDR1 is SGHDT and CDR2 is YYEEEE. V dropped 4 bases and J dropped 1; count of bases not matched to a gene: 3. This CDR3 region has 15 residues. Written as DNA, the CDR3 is TGTGCCAGCAGCACGACAGGGGGGTCCTACAATGAGCAGTTCTTC. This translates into CASSTTGGSYNEQFF. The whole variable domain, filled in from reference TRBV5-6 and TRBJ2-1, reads DAGVTQSPTHLIKTRGQQVTLRCSPKSGHDTVSWYQQALGQGPQFIFQYYEEEERQRGNFPDRFSGHQFPNYSSELNVNALLLGDSALYLCASSTTGGSYNEQFFGPGTRLTVL.

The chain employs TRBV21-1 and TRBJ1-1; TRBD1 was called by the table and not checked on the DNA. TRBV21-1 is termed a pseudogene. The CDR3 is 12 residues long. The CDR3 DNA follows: TGTGCCAGCAGCAAAGTTTGGCACGAAGCTTTCTTT. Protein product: CASSKVWHEAFF.

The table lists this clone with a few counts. Here the CDR3 DNA reads TGTGCCAGCAGCCAAGAGTTGAGGTATTCCACCCAAATTTTGTTCTTC. Encoded protein: CASSQELRYSTQILFF. The chain joins TRBV4-2 to TRBJ2-1; the D is unclear. Trimming stripped 0 bases from V and 15 bases from J, with 24 bases between. The CDR3 length is 16 residues. CDR1 and CDR2 (germline): LGHNA, YNFKEQ.

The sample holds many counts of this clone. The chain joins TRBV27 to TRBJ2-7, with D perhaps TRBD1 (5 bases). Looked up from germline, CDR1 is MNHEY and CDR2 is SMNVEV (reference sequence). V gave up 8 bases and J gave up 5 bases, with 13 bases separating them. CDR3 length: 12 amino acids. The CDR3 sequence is CASVGPGDEQYF. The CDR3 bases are TGTGCCAGCGTGGGGCCTGGAGACGAGCAGTACTTC.

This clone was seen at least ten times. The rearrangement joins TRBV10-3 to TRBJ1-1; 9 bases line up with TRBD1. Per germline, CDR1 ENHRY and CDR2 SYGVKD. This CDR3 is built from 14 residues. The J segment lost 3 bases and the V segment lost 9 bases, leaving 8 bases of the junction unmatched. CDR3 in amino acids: CAMGQGGKDTEAFF. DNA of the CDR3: TGTGCCATGGGACAGGGAGGGAAGGACACTGAAGCTTTCTTT.